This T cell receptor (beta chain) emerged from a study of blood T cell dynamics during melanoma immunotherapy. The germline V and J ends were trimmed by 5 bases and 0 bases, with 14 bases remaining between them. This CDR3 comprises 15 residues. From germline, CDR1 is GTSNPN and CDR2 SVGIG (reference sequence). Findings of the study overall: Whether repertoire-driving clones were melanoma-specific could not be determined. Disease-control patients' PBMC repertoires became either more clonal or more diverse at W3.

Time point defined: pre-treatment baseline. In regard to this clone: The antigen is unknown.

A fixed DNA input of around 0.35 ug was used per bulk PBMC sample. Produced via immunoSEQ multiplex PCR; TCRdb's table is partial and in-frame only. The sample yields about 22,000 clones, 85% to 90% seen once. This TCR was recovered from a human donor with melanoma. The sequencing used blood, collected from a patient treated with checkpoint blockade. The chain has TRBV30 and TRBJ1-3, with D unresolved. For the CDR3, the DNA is TGTGCCTGGCACCTCTCGGGCGTCTCTGGAAACACCATATATTTT. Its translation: CAWHLSGVSGNTIYF.